The 7 T cell receptor beta chains below come from one sample, sequenced in a study of shared clonotypes between healthy human individuals. Sequencing used immunoSEQ multiplex PCR; TCRdb keeps in-frame clones, though not all of them. The repertoire holds about 180,000 clones, with about 93% as singletons. The sample taken for sequencing was naive CD4+ T cells sorted from blood. Subset of the sample: CD45RA+ positively selected. These receptors originate from a young woman in good health.

The CDR3 is CASSLGGGGTYNEQFF. The CDR3 bases are TGCGCCAGCAGCTTGGGCGGCGGAGGTACATACAATGAGCAGTTCTTC. The chain has TRBV5-1 and TRBJ2-1; a weak D match, TRBD2 (5 bases). Germline lookup yields CDR1 SGHRS and CDR2 YFSETQ. Trimming stripped 0 bases from V and 4 bases from J, with 14 bases between. This CDR3 contains 16 residues.

CDR3 in DNA: TGTGCCAGCAGCTGGACGGGACAGCCAACCTACGAGCAGTACTTC. It is translated as CASSWTGQPTYEQYF. The chain employs TRBV5-8 and TRBJ2-5; 7 bases line up with TRBD1. The end of the DNA aligns better with TRBJ2-7, so the J call may be wrong. The CDR3 length is 15 residues. Germline V gene lookup returns CDR1 SGHTS and CDR2 YDEGEE.

V and J are TRBV14 and TRBJ2-1; perhaps TRBD2 as D (6 bases). The CDR3 has 17 amino acids. CDR1 and CDR2 from the germline V gene are SGHDN and FVKESK. V dropped 0 bases and J dropped 8 bases, with 20 bases sitting between them. The DNA of the CDR3 is TGTGCCAGCAGCCAAGATCTTAGGGCGGGGCCCTTCGATGAGCAGTTCTTC. This sequence encodes CASSQDLRAGPFDEQFF. Complete variable domain (other parts from reference TRBV14 and TRBJ2-1): EAGVTQFPSHSVIEKGQTVTLRCDPISGHDNLYWYRRVMGKEIKFLLHFVKESKQDESGMPNNRFLAERTGGTYSTLKVQPAELEDSGVYFCASSQDLRAGPFDEQFFGPGTRLTVL.

The chain links TRBV14 to TRBJ2-5; D gene uncertain. The J call may be in error: the DNA end matches TRBJ2-7 better. CDR3 length: 11 residues. Germline V CDR1 and CDR2: SGHDN, FVKESK. The CDR3 is CASSQALEQYF. The CDR3 DNA follows: TGTGCCAGCAGCCAGGCCCTCGAGCAGTACTTC.

This chain uses TRBV28 with TRBJ1-5; possibly TRBD1 for D (6 bases). The CDR3 extends over 15 amino acids. Trimming cost V 2 bases and J 3 bases, with 11 bases left between them. Germline CDR1 and CDR2: MDHEN and SYDVKM. CDR3 sequence (DNA): TGTGCCAGCAGTTTACTGCGACAGGTCAATCAGCCCCAGCATTTT. It codes for CASSLLRQVNQPQHF.

There are a few counts of this clone. This chain uses TRBV27 with TRBJ1-5; tentatively, D is TRBD1 (6 bases). The CDR3 loop spans 16 amino acids. Per germline, CDR1 MNHEY and CDR2 SMNVEV (reference sequence). Trimming stripped 3 bases from V and 0 bases from J, with 12 bases between. As DNA, the CDR3 is TGTGCCAGCAGTTTGGGAACAGGGATTAGCAATCAGCCCCAGCATTTT. It codes for CASSLGTGISNQPQHF.

The genes are TRBV30 and TRBJ2-5; D not certain. Looked up from germline, CDR1 is GTSNPN and CDR2 is SVGIG (reference sequence). V lost 3 bases and J 9 bases, leaving 8 bases between the germline ends. The CDR3 sequence is 10 residues long. CDR3 bases: TGTGCCTGGAGCGACGCGGCCCAGTACTTC. Translated: CAWSDAAQYF.